This TCR beta chain was recovered during a study of graft-versus-host responses after intestinal transplantation. The overall study: Transplants were multivisceral, liver-intestinal, or isolated intestinal. Induction using anti-thymocyte globulin, followed by tacrolimus and steroids for roughly 3 years, was given to all recipients. The study's findings and limits: Recipient marrow harbored GvH clones, some of which surfaced first in ileum or blood. Association was observed between peak circulating GvH clone levels and early post-transplant HvG declines.

In regard to this clone: The antigen is unknown.

The CDR3 consists of 14 residues. The germline CDR1 and CDR2 sequences are SNHLY and FYNNEI. Trimming cost V 5 bases and J 2 bases; bases outside gene matches: 2. Data came from immunoSEQ multiplex PCR; TCRdb stores just in-frame clones and leaves some out. The sample contains approximately 90,000 clones, about four fifths of which appear only once. Material: unstimulated CD4+ T cells sorted from spleen or lymph node cells, obtained before intestinal transplant. The receptor was isolated from a human donor who received an intestinal transplant. The V call is TRBV2, the J call TRBJ2-7; 11 bases are a match to TRBD2. Here the CDR3 reads CASSLAGGPYEQYF. CDR3 DNA: TGTGCCAGCAGTCTAGCGGGAGGCCCCTACGAGCAGTACTTC.